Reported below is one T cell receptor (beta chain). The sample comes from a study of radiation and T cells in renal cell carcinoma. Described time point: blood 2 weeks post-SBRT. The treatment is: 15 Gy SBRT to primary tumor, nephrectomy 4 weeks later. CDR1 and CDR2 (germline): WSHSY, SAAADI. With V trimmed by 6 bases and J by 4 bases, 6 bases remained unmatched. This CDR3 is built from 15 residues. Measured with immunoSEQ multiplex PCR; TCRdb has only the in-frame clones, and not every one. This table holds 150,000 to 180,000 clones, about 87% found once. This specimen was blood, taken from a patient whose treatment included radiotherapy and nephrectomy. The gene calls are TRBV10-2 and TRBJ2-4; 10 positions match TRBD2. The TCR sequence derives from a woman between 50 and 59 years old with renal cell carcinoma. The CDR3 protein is CASSPLAGEKNIQYF. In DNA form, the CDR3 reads TGCGCCAGCAGCCCCCTAGCGGGGGAGAAAAACATTCAGTACTTC.